This T cell receptor (beta chain) is drawn from a study of T cells after yellow fever vaccination. One entry per CDR3 protein, called by TCRdb with MiXCR from the 5' RACE reads. Counted here are a few hundred thousand distinct CDR3 sequences, 7% to 9% occurring once; the ten biggest clones make up 17%. V lost 3 bases, J lost 1 base, and 12 bases lay in between. In germline, CDR1 is SEHNR, CDR2 FQNEAQ (reference sequence). CDR3 length: 15 residues. The rearrangement links TRBV7-9 to TRBJ2-5; TRBD1 is a possible D gene (5 bases). The sample here was PBMCs, taken 35 to 50 days after the first yellow fever vaccination. This clonotype was sampled from a young man who received the YFV17D yellow fever vaccine. The CDR3 coding sequence is TGTGCCAGCAGCTTTAGGGGAACCCTCCAAGAGACCCAGTACTTC. Its translation: CASSFRGTLQETQYF.